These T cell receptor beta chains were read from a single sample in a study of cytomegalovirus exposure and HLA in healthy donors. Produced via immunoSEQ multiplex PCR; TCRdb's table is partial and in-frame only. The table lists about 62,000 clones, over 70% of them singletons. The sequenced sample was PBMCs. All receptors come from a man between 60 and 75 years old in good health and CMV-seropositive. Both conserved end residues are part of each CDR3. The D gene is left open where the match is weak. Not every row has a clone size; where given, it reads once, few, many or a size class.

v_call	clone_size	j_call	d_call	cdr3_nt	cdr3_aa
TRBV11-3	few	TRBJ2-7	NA	TGTGCCAGCAGTCTAGGGGATCGGTTCACTGATGACTACGAGCAGTACTTC	CASSLGDRFTDDYEQYF
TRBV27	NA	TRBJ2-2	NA	TGTGCCAGCAGTTTGCGGGGAGCGAACACCGGGGAGCTGTTTTTT	CASSLRGANTGELFF
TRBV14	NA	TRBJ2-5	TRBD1	TGTGCCAGCAGCCAAAGACAGGGGGTCGAGACCCAGTACTTC	CASSQRQGVETQYF
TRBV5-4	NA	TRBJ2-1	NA	TGTGCCAGCAGCTTCCCCCGACAGCACTACAATGAGCAGTTCTTC	CASSFPRQHYNEQFF
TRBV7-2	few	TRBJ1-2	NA	TGTGCCAGCAGCCGAGACACCTATGGCTACACCTTC	CASSRDTYGYTF
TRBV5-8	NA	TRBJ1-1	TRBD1	TGTGCCAGCAGCTTGGTCACAGGGGCCATGAACACTGAAGCTTTCTTT	CASSLVTGAMNTEAFF
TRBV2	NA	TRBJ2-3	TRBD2	TGTGCCAGCAGTGTTCAGCTAGCGGGGGGCGGTGATACGCAGTATTTT	CASSVQLAGGGDTQYF
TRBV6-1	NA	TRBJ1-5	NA	TGTGCCAGCAGTGAAGGGTGGGAGGGTAGGCCCCAGCATTTT	CASSEGWEGRPQHF
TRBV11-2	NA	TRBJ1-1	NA	TGTGCCAGCAGCCGAGGACAAACATGGAACACTGAAGCTTTCTTT	CASSRGQTWNTEAFF
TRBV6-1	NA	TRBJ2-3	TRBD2	TGTGCCAGCAGTGAATCGATAGCGGGAGAGGAAGATACGCAGTATTTT	CASSESIAGEEDTQYF
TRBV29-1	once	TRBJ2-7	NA	TGCAGCGCCTCGGACACCCACGAGCAGTACTTC	CSASDTHEQYF
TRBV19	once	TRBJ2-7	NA	TGTGCCAGTAGTAATGACAATTACGAGCAGTACTTC	CASSNDNYEQYF
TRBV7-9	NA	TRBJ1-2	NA	TGTGCCAGCAGCTTAGAGGGGATAAGCAATGGCTACACCTTC	CASSLEGISNGYTF
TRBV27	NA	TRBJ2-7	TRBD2	TGTGCCAGCAGTTTAAGGCTAGCGGGAGACGAGCAGTACTTC	CASSLRLAGDEQYF
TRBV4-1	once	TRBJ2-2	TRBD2	TGCGCCAGCAGCCAAGTGGGGCTAGCGGGGGGGCGGGGGAGCACCGGGGAGCTGTTTTTT	CASSQVGLAGGRGSTGELFF
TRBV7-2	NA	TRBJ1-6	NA	TGTGCCAGCAGCTTAGTACAGGGAAATTCACCCCTCCACTTT	CASSLVQGNSPLHF
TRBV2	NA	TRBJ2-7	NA	TGTGCCAGCACCGACTACGGGATCTACGAGCAGTACTTC	CASTDYGIYEQYF
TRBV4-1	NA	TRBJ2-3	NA	TGCGCCAGCAGCCAAGTAACATCCACAGATACGCAGTATTTT	CASSQVTSTDTQYF
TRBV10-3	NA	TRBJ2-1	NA	TGTGCCATCAGTGAACACAGGGTATCCTACAATGAGCAGTTCTTC	CAISEHRVSYNEQFF
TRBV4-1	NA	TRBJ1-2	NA	TGCGCCAGCAGCCAAGCGTCAACTCGTTTTTATGGCTACACCTTC	CASSQASTRFYGYTF
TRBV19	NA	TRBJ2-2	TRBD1	TGTGCCAGTACTCTACTGGGACAGTGGAACACCGGGGAGCTGTTTTTT	CASTLLGQWNTGELFF
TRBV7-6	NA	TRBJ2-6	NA	TGTGCCAGCAGCTTAGAGCACTCTGGGGCCAACGTCCTGACTTTC	CASSLEHSGANVLTF
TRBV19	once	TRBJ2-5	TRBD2	TGTGCCAGTAGTGAGCGGGGTAGGCAAGAGACCCAGTACTTC	CASSERGRQETQYF
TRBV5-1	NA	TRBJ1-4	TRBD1	TGCGCCAGCAGCTTAGGACAGGGTTGGGATGAAAAACTGTTTTTT	CASSLGQGWDEKLFF
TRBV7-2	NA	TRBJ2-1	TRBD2	TGTGCCAGCAGCGGAGGGACTAGTTTCAATGAGCAGTTCTTC	CASSGGTSFNEQFF